The clone carrying this TCR beta chain has a count of ten or more. TCR beta CDR3 regions were amplified from RNA. The TCR CDR3 first-round RT-PCR relied on the HTBI primer set. Each CDR3 protein gets one entry after TCRdb re-called the multiplex PCR reads with MiXCR. The table shows hundreds of thousands of distinct CDR3 sequences, with 11% to 15% occurring only once. Patients aged 18 to 65 had newly diagnosed hyperthyroidism lasting under 2 months. These data come from a study of T cells in Graves' hyperthyroidism and ophthalmopathy. The V end was cut by 2 bases, the J end by 6 bases, with 14 bases between. Germline V CDR1 and CDR2: MNHEY, SVGEGT. This CDR3 contains 15 residues.

The clonotype comes from a woman aged 18-29 years with Graves' hyperthyroidism. This chain links TRBV6-2 or TRBV6-3 with TRBJ1-5; perhaps TRBD1 as D (5 bases). Specimen: blood. CDR3 protein: CASSYTQGFGQPQHF. DNA for the CDR3: TGTGCCAGCAGTTACACGCAGGGTTTCGGTCAGCCCCAGCATTTT.